This T cell receptor (beta chain) was profiled in a study of follicular helper T cells after annual influenza vaccination. The CDR3 covers 12 residues. Germline lookup yields CDR1 SGHAT and CDR2 FQNNGV. V was cut by 5 bases and J by 1 base, with 5 bases left in between. A remark on this clone: Its antigen is undetermined.

This sample's time point: 2014-2015 season, pre-vaccination. Generated by immunoSEQ multiplex PCR, the TCRdb table keeps only in-frame clones and is missing some. In the table there are roughly 14,000 clones, roughly three quarters of which are singletons. Study conclusions and caveats: Change in circulating plasmablasts correlated with ICOS+CD38+ cTfh clonality change.

V is TRBV11-2 and J is TRBJ2-5, with no clear D. The sample was CXCR5- memory CD4+ T cells sorted from blood, taken on the day of influenza vaccination. This clonotype was obtained from an adult who received the influenza vaccine. As DNA, the CDR3 is TGTGCCAGCAGCCCTTCCCAAGAGACCCAGTACTTC. Its protein product is CASSPSQETQYF. The full variable domain, its missing parts supplied by reference TRBV11-2 and TRBJ2-5, is EAGVAQSPRYKIIEKRQSVAFWCNPISGHATLYWYQQILGQGPKLLIQFQNNGVVDDSQLPKDRFSAERLKGVDSTLKIQPAKLEDSAVYLCASSPSQETQYFGPGTRLLVL.